This TCR beta chain was sequenced for a study of identifying expanded T cells in peripheral blood. V gave up 3 bases and J gave up 8 bases, with 19 bases separating them. The CDR3 is 15 residues long. Germline loops: CDR1 SGHTA, CDR2 FQGNSA. TCRdb's table, derived via immunoSEQ multiplex PCR, lists solely in-frame clones and lacks some. The sample has more than 65,000 clones, about 91% seen once; the top ten hold around 2.7%. The origin of this receptor is a person aged 18-69 years in good health. The chain recombines TRBV7-2 with TRBJ1-2, with D perhaps TRBD1 (6 bases). Sequences were obtained from blood. The CDR3 region has the DNA TGTGCCAGCAGCTTTGCCCAGGGGCGCTTAAACGGCTACACCTTC. This codes for CASSFAQGRLNGYTF.